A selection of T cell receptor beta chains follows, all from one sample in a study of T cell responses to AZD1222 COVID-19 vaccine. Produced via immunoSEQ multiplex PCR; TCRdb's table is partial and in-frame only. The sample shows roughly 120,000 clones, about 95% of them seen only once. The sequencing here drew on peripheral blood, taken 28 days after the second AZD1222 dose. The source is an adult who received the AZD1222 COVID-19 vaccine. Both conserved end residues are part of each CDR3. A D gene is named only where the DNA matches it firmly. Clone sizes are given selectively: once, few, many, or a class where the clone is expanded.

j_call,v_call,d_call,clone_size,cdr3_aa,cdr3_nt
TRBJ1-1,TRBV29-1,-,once,CSARGQQNTEAFF,TGCAGCGCTAGAGGACAGCAGAACACTGAAGCTTTCTTT
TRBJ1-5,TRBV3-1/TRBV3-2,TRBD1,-,CASSSRQGHNQPQHF,TGTGCCAGCAGCTCCCGACAGGGCCACAATCAGCCCCAGCATTTT
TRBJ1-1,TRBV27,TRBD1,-,CASSFGGQVSEAFF,TGTGCCAGCAGTTTCGGGGGACAGGTTAGTGAAGCTTTCTTT
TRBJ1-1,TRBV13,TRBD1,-,CASSLDRDAEAFF,TGTGCCAGCAGCTTGGACAGGGATGCTGAAGCTTTCTTT
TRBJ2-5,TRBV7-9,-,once,CASSLGTVETQYF,TGTGCCAGCAGCTTAGGGACGGTAGAGACCCAGTACTTC
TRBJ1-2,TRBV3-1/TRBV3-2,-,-,CASSPLIETAYGYTF,TGTGCCAGCAGCCCCCTGATAGAGACAGCGTATGGCTACACCTTC
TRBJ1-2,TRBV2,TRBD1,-,CASRQTGAPGYGYTF,TGTGCCAGCAGGCAAACAGGGGCGCCGGGCTATGGCTACACCTTC
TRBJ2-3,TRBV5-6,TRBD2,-,CASSKTGKRGVTSTDTQYF,TGTGCCAGCAGCAAAACCGGCAAGCGGGGGGTCACTAGCACAGATACGCAGTATTTT
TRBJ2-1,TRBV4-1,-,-,CASSQGGGASGEQFF,TGCGCCAGCAGCCAAGGTGGGGGAGCTTCGGGTGAGCAGTTCTTC
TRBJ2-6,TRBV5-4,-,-,CASSLGPSSGANVLTF,TGTGCCAGCAGCTTGGGCCCGTCCTCTGGGGCCAACGTCCTGACTTTC
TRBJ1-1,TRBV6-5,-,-,CASKLQGRNEAFF,TGTGCCAGCAAACTTCAGGGAAGGAATGAAGCTTTCTTT
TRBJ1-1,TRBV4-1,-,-,CASSPGDIFLNTEAFF,TGCGCCAGCAGCCCAGGGGACATATTCTTAAACACTGAAGCTTTCTTT
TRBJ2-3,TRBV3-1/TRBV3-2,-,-,CASSQDLRRGGTDTQYF,TGTGCCAGCAGCCAAGATCTAAGGAGGGGGGGCACAGATACGCAGTATTTT
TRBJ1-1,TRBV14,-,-,CASSQDGGIEAFF,TGTGCCAGCAGCCAAGATGGAGGGATCGAAGCTTTCTTT
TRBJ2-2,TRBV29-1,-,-,CSVEVGGQSFSPGELFF,TGCAGCGTTGAAGTGGGGGGACAGAGCTTTAGTCCCGGGGAGCTGTTTTTT
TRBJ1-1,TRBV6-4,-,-,CASSESPGEVHTEAFF,TGTGCCAGCAGTGAATCACCGGGGGAAGTGCACACTGAAGCTTTCTTT
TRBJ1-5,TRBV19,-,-,CASSEGPRSQPQHF,TGTGCCAGTAGCGAGGGGCCTCGGTCTCAGCCCCAGCATTTT
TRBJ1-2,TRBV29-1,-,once,CSVDSGTQGFSGYTF,TGCAGCGTTGATTCCGGGACACAGGGTTTCTCTGGCTACACCTTC
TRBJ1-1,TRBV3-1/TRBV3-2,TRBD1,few,CASSQQQGFAVRNTEAFF,TGTGCCAGCAGCCAACAACAGGGGTTCGCTGTCCGAAACACTGAAGCTTTCTTT
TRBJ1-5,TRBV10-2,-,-,CASSGVRGVYSNQPQHF,TGCGCCAGCAGTGGGGTAAGAGGGGTTTATAGCAATCAGCCCCAGCATTTT
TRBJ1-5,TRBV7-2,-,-,CASSFNFEPQHF,TGTGCCAGCAGCTTTAACTTCGAACCCCAGCATTTT
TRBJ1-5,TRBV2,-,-,CASKQFGGTNQPQHF,TGTGCCAGCAAACAATTTGGGGGGACCAATCAGCCCCAGCATTTT
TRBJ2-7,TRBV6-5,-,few,CASSSLVGRGRDEQYF,TGTGCCAGCAGTTCCTTGGTGGGGCGGGGTCGCGACGAGCAGTACTTC
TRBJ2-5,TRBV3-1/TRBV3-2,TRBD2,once,CASSQVTLSLAGIETQYF,TGTGCCAGCAGCCAAGTCACACTATCCCTAGCGGGGATCGAGACCCAGTACTTC
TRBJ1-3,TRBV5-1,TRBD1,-,CASSYQGASGNTIYF,TGCGCCAGCAGTTATCAGGGGGCCTCTGGAAACACCATATATTTT
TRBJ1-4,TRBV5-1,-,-,CASSRWAGAGTGEKLFF,TGCGCCAGCAGCCGGTGGGCAGGAGCTGGGACGGGTGAAAAACTGTTTTTT
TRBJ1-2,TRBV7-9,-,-,CASSPPEKNGYTF,TGTGCCAGCAGCCCGCCGGAGAAAAATGGCTACACCTTC
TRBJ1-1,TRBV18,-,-,CASKDTRTQNTEAFF,TGTGCCAGCAAGGACACACGCACCCAGAACACTGAAGCTTTCTTT
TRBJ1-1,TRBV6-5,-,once,CASSYSPSMNTEAFF,TGTGCCAGCAGTTACTCGCCCTCCATGAACACTGAAGCTTTCTTT
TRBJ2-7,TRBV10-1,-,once,CASSESREDEQYF,TGCGCCAGCAGTGAGTCTAGGGAAGACGAGCAGTACTTC
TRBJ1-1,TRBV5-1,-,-,CASSLEGTMAEAFF,TGCGCCAGCAGCTTGGAAGGGACAATGGCTGAAGCTTTCTTT
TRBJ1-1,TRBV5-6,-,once,CASSFPLDSQLNTEAFF,TGTGCCAGCAGCTTTCCCTTGGACAGTCAGCTGAACACTGAAGCTTTCTTT
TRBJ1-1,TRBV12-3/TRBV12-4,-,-,CASSSEGDAFF,TGTGCCAGCAGTTCGGAGGGGGACGCTTTCTTT
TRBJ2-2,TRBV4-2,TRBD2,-,CASSQDIGGWRIAGGGELFF,TGTGCCAGCAGCCAAGATATCGGCGGGTGGAGAATAGCGGGAGGTGGGGAGCTGTTTTTT
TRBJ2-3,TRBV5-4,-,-,CASSELTRAITDTQYF,TGTGCCAGCAGCGAATTAACTAGGGCCATCACAGATACGCAGTATTTT
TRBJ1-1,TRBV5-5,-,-,CASSFGLTNTEAFF,TGTGCCAGCAGCTTCGGTCTCACGAACACTGAAGCTTTCTTT
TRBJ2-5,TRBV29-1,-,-,CSVKATGGFGKTQYF,TGCAGCGTTAAAGCAACGGGGGGCTTCGGGAAGACCCAGTACTTC
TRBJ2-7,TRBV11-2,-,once,CASSLTEQYF,TGTGCCAGCAGCTTAACTGAGCAGTACTTC
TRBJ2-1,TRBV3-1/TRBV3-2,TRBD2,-,CASSQSGGYNEQFF,TGTGCCAGCAGCCAGAGCGGGGGTTACAATGAGCAGTTCTTC
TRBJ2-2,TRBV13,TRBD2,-,CASSLGLWASGGELFF,TGTGCCAGCAGCTTAGGTTTATGGGCTAGCGGCGGGGAGCTGTTTTTT
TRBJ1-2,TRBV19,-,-,CASSISGQNYGYTF,TGTGCCAGTAGTATATCGGGGCAAAACTATGGCTACACCTTC
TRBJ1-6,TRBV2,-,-,CAGTQTLTNSPLHF,TGTGCCGGTACCCAAACACTTACCAATTCACCCCTCCACTTT
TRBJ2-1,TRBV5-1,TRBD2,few,CASSFGTSGSTNEQFF,TGCGCCAGCAGCTTCGGGACTAGCGGGAGTACCAATGAGCAGTTCTTC
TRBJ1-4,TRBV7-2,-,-,CASSAPAFPSKLNEKLFF,TGTGCCAGCAGCGCCCCGGCCTTCCCCAGTAAGCTGAATGAAAAACTGTTTTTT
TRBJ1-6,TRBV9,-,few,CASSIGAKNSPLHF,TGTGCCAGCAGCATTGGCGCCAAAAATTCACCCCTCCACTTT
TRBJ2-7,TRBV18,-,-,CASSPPDSYEQYF,TGTGCCAGCTCACCACCGGACAGCTACGAGCAGTACTTC
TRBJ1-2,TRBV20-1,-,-,CSASEANLEVYGYTF,TGCAGTGCTAGTGAAGCCAACCTTGAAGTCTATGGCTACACCTTC
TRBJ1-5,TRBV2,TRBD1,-,CASNGQASSNQPQHF,TGTGCCAGCAATGGACAGGCCAGCTCCAATCAGCCCCAGCATTTT
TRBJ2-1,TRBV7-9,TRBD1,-,CASSTGTGRSYNEQFF,TGTGCCAGCAGCACCGGGACAGGGAGGTCCTACAATGAGCAGTTCTTC
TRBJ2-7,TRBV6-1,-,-,CASSEYGRVAYEQYF,TGTGCCAGCAGTGAATACGGCAGGGTAGCCTACGAGCAGTACTTC
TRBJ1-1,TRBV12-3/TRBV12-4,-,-,CASSRRNTEAFF,TGTGCCAGCTCCCGGCGTAACACTGAAGCTTTCTTT
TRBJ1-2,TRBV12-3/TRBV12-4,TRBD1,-,CASTWTGSHGYTF,TGTGCCAGCACCTGGACAGGGAGCCATGGCTACACCTTC
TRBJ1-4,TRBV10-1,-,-,CASSLGPTNEKLFF,TGCGCCAGCAGCCTGGGTCCAACTAATGAAAAACTGTTTTTT
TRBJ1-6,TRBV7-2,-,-,CASSLDDRWNSPLHF,TGTGCCAGCAGCTTAGACGACAGATGGAATTCACCCCTCCACTTT
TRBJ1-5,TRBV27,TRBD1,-,CASSYAGQSNQPQHF,TGTGCCAGCAGTTACGCGGGACAGTCCAATCAGCCCCAGCATTTT
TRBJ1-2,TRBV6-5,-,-,CASSSGYGYTF,TGTGCCAGCTCATCTGGCTATGGCTACACCTTC
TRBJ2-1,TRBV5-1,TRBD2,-,CASSFRPGLAGERSYNEQFF,TGCGCCAGCAGCTTCCGCCCGGGACTAGCGGGAGAACGGTCCTACAATGAGCAGTTCTTC
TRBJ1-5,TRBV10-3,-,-,CAISEGGKPQHF,TGTGCCATCAGTGAAGGGGGGAAGCCCCAGCATTTT
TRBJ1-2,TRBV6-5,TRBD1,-,CASRSTGTGFGYTF,TGTGCCAGCAGGTCCACCGGGACAGGGTTCGGCTACACCTTC
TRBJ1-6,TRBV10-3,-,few,CAISEYRENNSPLHF,TGTGCCATCAGTGAGTACAGGGAGAATAATTCACCCCTCCACTTT